The 5 T cell receptor beta chains in this list originate from one sample, sequenced in a study of T cells in Graves' hyperthyroidism and ophthalmopathy. Using RNA transcripts as the source, TCR beta CDR3 regions were amplified. A first-round RT-PCR of the TCR CDR3 used the HTBI primer set. TCRdb processed the multiplex PCR reads anew with MiXCR; each CDR3 protein has one entry. The sample has 250,000 to 400,000 distinct CDR3 sequences; approximately 13% are singletons. Source material: blood. Source of these receptors: a woman in her 40s with Graves' ophthalmopathy.

This clonotype has only one observation. The chain employs TRBV7-8 and TRBJ1-1; no firm D call. Deletions cut 5 bases from V and 7 bases from J, with 11 bases between. The CDR3 totals 12 residues. Germline V gene data show CDR1 as SGHVS and CDR2 as FQNEAQ. The DNA for the CDR3 is TGTGCCAGCAGCACCCGACCGGGTGAAGCTTTCTTT. Encoded protein: CASSTRPGEAFF.

Regarding this clonotype: A single base separates this from a much larger clone, so it may be a read error. J is TRBJ2-1 and V is TRBV29-1; maybe TRBD2 (6 bases). The germline V gene has CDR1 SQVTM and CDR2 ANQGSEA. The CDR3 has 17 amino acids. CDR3: CSAEAWEDISSYNEQFF. The CDR3, as DNA: TGCAGCGCTGAAGCCTGGGAGGACATCAGCTCCTACAATGAGCAGTTCTTC.

This clonotype was found many times. The chain couples TRBV20-1 to TRBJ2-1, with TRBD2 identical over 11 bases. Germline V CDR1 and CDR2: DFQATT, SNEGSKA (reference sequence). The CDR3 is 17 residues long. The J segment lost 0 bases and the V segment lost 1 base, leaving 5 bases of the junction unmatched. The CDR3 coding sequence is TGCAGTGCTAGAGTACTAGCGGGAGCCGACTCCTACAATGAGCAGTTCTTC. The encoded protein is CSARVLAGADSYNEQFF.

This clonotype was recorded many times. V gene TRBV2 combines with J gene TRBJ1-6; perhaps TRBD1 as D (6 bases). Germline V gives CDR1 SNHLY, CDR2 FYNNEI. V was shortened by 3 bases and J by 10 bases, with 19 bases between the two germline ends. The CDR3 covers 16 residues. DNA for the CDR3: TGTGCCAGCAGTGACAGTCGAGGCAGGGGACAATCACCCCTCCACTTT. This translates into CASSDSRGRGQSPLHF. Variable domain in full (rest from reference TRBV2 and TRBJ1-6): EPEVTQTPSHQVTQMGQEVILRCVPISNHLYFYWYRQILGQKVEFLVSFYNNEISEKSEIFDDQFSVERPDGSNFTLKIRSTKLEDSAMYFCASSDSRGRGQSPLHFGNGTRLTVT.

The chain recombines TRBV7-2 with TRBJ2-1, with D maybe TRBD1 (5 bases). CDR3 length: 13 residues. CDR1 and CDR2 (germline): SGHTA, FQGNSA. The germline V and J ends were trimmed by 4 bases and 10 bases, with 14 bases remaining between them. The CDR3 DNA sequence: TGTGCCAGCAGCTCCCGTAGGTGGGGCGAGCAGTTCTTC. This encodes CASSSRRWGEQFF.